This TCR beta chain is drawn from a study of Graves' ophthalmopathy and Graves' hyperthyroidism. Germline trimming cut 5 bases from V and 6 bases from J; bases unmatched to any gene: 11. The length of the CDR3 is 15 residues. Germline V gene sequence: CDR1 LNHNV, CDR2 YYDKDF (reference sequence). TCR beta CDR3 amplification used RNA transcripts. An initial RT-PCR round employing HTBI primers preceded a second-round multiplex PCR. TCRdb redid the calling of the multiplex PCR reads with MiXCR, one entry per CDR3 protein. The table shows some 1.1 million distinct CDR3 sequences, with roughly two fifths occurring only once. Whole-study findings and limits: In predicting ophthalmopathy progression, the model reached roughly 71% sensitivity and roughly 74% specificity.

In its sample, this clonotype was seen many times. Its antigen remains unidentified. The authors enrolled newly diagnosed hyperthyroidism patients aged 18 to 65 with under 2 months' duration. This sequence was found in an adult man with Graves' hyperthyroidism. The chain combines TRBV15 with TRBJ2-7, with 9 nucleotides matching TRBD1. The sample consisted of peripheral blood or thyroid tissue (not recorded which). CDR3 DNA: TGTGCCACCAGCCGGCTTGGACAGGGGAGTAGCGAGCAGTACTTC. Amino acid sequence: CATSRLGQGSSEQYF.